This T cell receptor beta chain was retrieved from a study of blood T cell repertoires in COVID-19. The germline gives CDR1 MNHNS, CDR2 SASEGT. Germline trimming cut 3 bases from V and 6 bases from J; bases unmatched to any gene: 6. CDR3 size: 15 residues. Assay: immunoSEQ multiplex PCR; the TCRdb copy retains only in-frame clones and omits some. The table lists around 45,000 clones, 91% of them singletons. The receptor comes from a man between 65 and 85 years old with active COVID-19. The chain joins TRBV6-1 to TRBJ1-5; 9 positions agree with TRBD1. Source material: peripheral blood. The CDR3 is CASSEGTGRFQPQHF. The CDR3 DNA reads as TGTGCCAGCAGTGAGGGGACAGGGCGATTTCAGCCCCAGCATTTT.